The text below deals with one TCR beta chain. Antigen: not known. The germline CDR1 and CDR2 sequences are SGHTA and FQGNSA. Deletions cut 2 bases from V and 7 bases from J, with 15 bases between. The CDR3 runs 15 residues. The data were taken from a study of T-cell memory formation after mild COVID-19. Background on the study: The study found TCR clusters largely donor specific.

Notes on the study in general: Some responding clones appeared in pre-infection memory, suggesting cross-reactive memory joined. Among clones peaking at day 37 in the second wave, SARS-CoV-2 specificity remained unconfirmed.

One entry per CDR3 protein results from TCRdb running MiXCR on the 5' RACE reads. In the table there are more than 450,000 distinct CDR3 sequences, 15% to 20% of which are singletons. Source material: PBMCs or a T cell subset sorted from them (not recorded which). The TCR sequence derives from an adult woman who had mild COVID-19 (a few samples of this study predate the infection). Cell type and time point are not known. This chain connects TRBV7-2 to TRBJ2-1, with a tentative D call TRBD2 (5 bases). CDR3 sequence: CASSLPGLGGNEQFF. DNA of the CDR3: TGTGCCAGCAGCTTACCGGGGTTAGGTGGTAATGAGCAGTTCTTC.